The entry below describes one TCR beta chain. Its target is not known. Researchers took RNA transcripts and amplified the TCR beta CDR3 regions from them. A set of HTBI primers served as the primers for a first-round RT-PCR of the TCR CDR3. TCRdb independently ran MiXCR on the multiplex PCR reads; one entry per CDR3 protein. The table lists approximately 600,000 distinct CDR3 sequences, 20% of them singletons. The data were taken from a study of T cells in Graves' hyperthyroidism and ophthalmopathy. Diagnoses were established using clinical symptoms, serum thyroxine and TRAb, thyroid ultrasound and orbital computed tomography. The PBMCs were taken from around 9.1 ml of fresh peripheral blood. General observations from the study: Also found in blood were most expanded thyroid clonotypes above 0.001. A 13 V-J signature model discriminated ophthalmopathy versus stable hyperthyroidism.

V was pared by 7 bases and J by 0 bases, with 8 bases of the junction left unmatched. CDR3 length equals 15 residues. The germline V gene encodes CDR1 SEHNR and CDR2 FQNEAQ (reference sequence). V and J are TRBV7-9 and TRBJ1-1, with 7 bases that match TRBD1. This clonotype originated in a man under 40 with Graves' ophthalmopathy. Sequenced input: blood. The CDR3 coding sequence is TGTGCCAGCATCCAACTAGGGACAGTGAACACTGAAGCTTTCTTT. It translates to CASIQLGTVNTEAFF.